Listed below are T cell receptor beta chains from one sample, sequenced in a study of CD8+ T cells in alopecia areata. Profiling relied on immunoSEQ multiplex PCR, and the TCRdb table lists in-frame clones only, not all of them. The repertoire consists of 80,000 to 100,000 clones, with 41% occurring once and the leading ten covering about 1.2%. The sequenced sample was CD4+ T cells sorted from blood. These receptors all come from a human donor with alopecia areata. CDR3s include the opening cysteine and the closing phenylalanine or tryptophan. The order of the fields is J gene, D gene, V gene, CDR3 protein. The D gene is left open where the match is weak.

J: TRBJ2-3; D: -; V: TRBV28; CDR3: CASSPRLGFTATQYF
J: TRBJ2-7; D: -; V: TRBV7-5; CDR3: CVRSLDGRFYEQYF
J: TRBJ2-1; D: TRBD2; V: TRBV7-3; CDR3: CASSPSSGGYYNEQFF
J: TRBJ1-1; D: -; V: TRBV5-1; CDR3: CASSWGFGVGTPEAFF
J: TRBJ2-5; D: -; V: TRBV28; CDR3: CASSLSGSEETQYF
J: TRBJ2-3; D: TRBD2; V: TRBV9; CDR3: CASSVGSGRGDTQYF
J: TRBJ2-3; D: -; V: TRBV7-6; CDR3: CASSLAALDTDTQYF
J: TRBJ2-7; D: TRBD2; V: TRBV4-1; CDR3: CASSQEPAGGLYEQYF
J: TRBJ2-5; D: TRBD2; V: TRBV9; CDR3: CASSVGLAGGETQYF
J: TRBJ2-5; D: TRBD1; V: TRBV4-3; CDR3: CASSQVTGATRETQYF
J: TRBJ1-2; D: TRBD1; V: TRBV28; CDR3: CASRTGGGGYTF
J: TRBJ2-2; D: -; V: TRBV2; CDR3: CASSEGQGGTGELFF
J: TRBJ1-1; D: -; V: TRBV7-9; CDR3: CASRGDGSNTEAFF
J: TRBJ2-2; D: TRBD2; V: TRBV7-2; CDR3: CASSLAGVDTGELFF
J: TRBJ2-3; D: -; V: TRBV6-6; CDR3: CASNRISGPDTQYF
J: TRBJ2-3; D: -; V: TRBV29-1; CDR3: CSGSGTARGPDTQYF
J: TRBJ2-4; D: -; V: TRBV2; CDR3: CASSDSRAGTSKNIQYF
J: TRBJ2-1; D: -; V: TRBV28; CDR3: CASLPSPGARVDNEQFF
J: TRBJ2-3; D: -; V: TRBV6-6; CDR3: CASSTGTPGTDTQYF
J: TRBJ1-4; D: -; V: TRBV29-1; CDR3: CSVAGGTNEKLFF
J: TRBJ2-3; D: -; V: TRBV7-3; CDR3: CASSTLGGADTQYF
J: TRBJ1-5; D: -; V: TRBV2; CDR3: CASSGDNLSNQPQHF
J: TRBJ2-1; D: TRBD2; V: TRBV15; CDR3: CATSKGRGRAYNEQFF
J: TRBJ2-3; D: TRBD2; V: TRBV4-2; CDR3: CASSQEVAGVSDTQYF
J: TRBJ2-3; D: -; V: TRBV11-2; CDR3: CASSLVSQDPTDTQYF
J: TRBJ2-5; D: -; V: TRBV7-9; CDR3: CASSLANLGIQETQYF
J: TRBJ2-7; D: TRBD2; V: TRBV7-2; CDR3: CASSSDQAGAPYEQYF
J: TRBJ2-2; D: -; V: TRBV29-1; CDR3: CSVPGLTNTGELFF
J: TRBJ2-7; D: -; V: TRBV25-1; CDR3: CASSGAYEQYF
J: TRBJ2-3; D: -; V: TRBV20-1; CDR3: CSALSTDTQYF
J: TRBJ2-3; D: -; V: TRBV28; CDR3: CASSLDSSQDTQYF
J: TRBJ1-6; D: -; V: TRBV11-2; CDR3: CASSLRGLPLHF
J: TRBJ2-7; D: -; V: TRBV5-1; CDR3: CASSLVPGSYEQYF
J: TRBJ2-5; D: -; V: TRBV6-6; CDR3: CASSYSANYQETQYF
J: TRBJ1-3; D: -; V: TRBV27; CDR3: CASRESYGNTIYF
J: TRBJ2-7; D: -; V: TRBV29-1; CDR3: CSVQSQGGYEQYF
J: TRBJ2-7; D: -; V: TRBV4-3; CDR3: CASSQGVTPRSYEQYF
J: TRBJ2-7; D: -; V: TRBV4-3; CDR3: CASSLGDEQYF
J: TRBJ2-7; D: -; V: TRBV9; CDR3: CATRGLRHEQYF
J: TRBJ2-6; D: -; V: TRBV29-1; CDR3: CSVDSGSGANVLTF
J: TRBJ2-7; D: TRBD2; V: TRBV5-4; CDR3: CASSLWASGYEQYF
J: TRBJ2-5; D: -; V: TRBV6-6; CDR3: CATLKGETQYF
J: TRBJ2-5; D: -; V: TRBV29-1; CDR3: CSVDTDDSGQTQYF
J: TRBJ2-5; D: TRBD2; V: TRBV29-1; CDR3: CSVEDGTSGGETQYF
J: TRBJ2-1; D: -; V: TRBV18; CDR3: CASSRTYEQFF
J: TRBJ2-1; D: -; V: TRBV7-9; CDR3: CASSLSAGHGEQFF
J: TRBJ1-5; D: -; V: TRBV7-2; CDR3: CASSPQGNSNQPQHF
J: TRBJ2-1; D: -; V: TRBV5-1; CDR3: CASNYRGADEQFF
J: TRBJ2-7; D: TRBD1; V: TRBV28; CDR3: CASRPRDSSYEQYF
J: TRBJ2-7; D: -; V: TRBV2; CDR3: CASSVGRGYEQYF
J: TRBJ1-1; D: -; V: TRBV29-1; CDR3: CSVQDSWNTEAFF
J: TRBJ2-7; D: -; V: TRBV5-1; CDR3: CASSWQGHRDLYEQYF
J: TRBJ1-1; D: -; V: TRBV30; CDR3: CAWELNRDTEAFF
J: TRBJ2-3; D: TRBD2; V: TRBV29-1; CDR3: CSVAAGVATQYF
J: TRBJ2-5; D: -; V: TRBV30; CDR3: CAWSVSGVQETQYF